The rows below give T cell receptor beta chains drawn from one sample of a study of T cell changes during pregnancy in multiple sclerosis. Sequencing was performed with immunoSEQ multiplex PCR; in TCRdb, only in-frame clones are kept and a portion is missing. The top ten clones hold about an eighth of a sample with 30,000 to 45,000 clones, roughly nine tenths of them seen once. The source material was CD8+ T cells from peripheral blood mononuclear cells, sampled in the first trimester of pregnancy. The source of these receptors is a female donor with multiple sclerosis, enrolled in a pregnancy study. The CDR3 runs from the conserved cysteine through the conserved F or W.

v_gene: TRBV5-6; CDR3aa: CASSQERKGHLYGYTF
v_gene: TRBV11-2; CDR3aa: CASSFLFGEGEQFF
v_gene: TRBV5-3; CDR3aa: CARSFRGGNQPQHF
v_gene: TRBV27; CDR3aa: CASSFGGSTDTQYF
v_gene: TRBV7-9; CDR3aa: CASRRALSGGETSYNEQFF
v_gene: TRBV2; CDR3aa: CASSEPRTGRGLNYGYTF
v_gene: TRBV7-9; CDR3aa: CASTPGISYNEQFF
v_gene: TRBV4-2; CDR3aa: CASSQAQGQGSYEQYF
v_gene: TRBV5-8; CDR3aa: CASSLVGAISYGYTF
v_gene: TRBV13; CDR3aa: CASSLRGQETQYF
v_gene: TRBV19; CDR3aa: CASSLGQGRRSGNTIYF
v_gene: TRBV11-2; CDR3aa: CASSLLDRAMENSPLHF
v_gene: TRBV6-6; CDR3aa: CASSYVFRAGDEKLFF
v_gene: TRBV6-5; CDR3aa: CASSSRRDRVLYEQYF
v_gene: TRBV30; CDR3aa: CAWSPGGTEAFF
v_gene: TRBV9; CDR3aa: CASSLGGALNEQFF
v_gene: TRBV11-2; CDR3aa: CASSWGGEAFF
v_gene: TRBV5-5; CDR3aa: CASSHWTAANEKLFF
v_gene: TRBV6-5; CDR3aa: CASRFTGRNNEQFF
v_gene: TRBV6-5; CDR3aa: CASSGTSGGAETQYF
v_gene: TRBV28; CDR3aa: CASSLKGGLADENEQFF
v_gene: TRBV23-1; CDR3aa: CASSQPVQGAQEKLFF
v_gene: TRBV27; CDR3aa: CASSPRVGQTYGYTF
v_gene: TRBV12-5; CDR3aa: CASGGRGVETQYF
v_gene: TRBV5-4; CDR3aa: CASSWGTGGFEGQYF
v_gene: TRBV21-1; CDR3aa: CASSIIPVRDTQYF
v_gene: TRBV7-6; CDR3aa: CASSPQGAPEAFF
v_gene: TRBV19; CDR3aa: CASSYRGRGEAFF
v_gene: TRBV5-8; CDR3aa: CASSLSGSDTQYF
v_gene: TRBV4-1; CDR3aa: CASSPETGGFGAFF
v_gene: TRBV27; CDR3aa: CASSFKTGGYEKLFF
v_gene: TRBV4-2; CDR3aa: CASSQGVAYEQYF
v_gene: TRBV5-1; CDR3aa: CASSFSQTGQDTGELFF
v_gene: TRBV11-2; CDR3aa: CASSRGGGRQETQYF
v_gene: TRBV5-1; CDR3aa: CASSLVGGGNTEAFF
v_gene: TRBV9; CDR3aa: CASSVEQRGANTGELFF
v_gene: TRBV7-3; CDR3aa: CASSLGGGNTEAFF
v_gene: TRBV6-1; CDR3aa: CASSDTLSLAVQETQYF
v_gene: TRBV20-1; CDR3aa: CSALGEDEQYF
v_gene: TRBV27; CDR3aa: CASRGGTDTQYF
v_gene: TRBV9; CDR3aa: CASSVAEDMNTEAFF
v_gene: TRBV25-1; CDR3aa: CASDDLEGETQYF
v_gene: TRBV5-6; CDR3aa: CASSLGGMNEQYF
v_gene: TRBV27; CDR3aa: CASSWGTGGSGYTF
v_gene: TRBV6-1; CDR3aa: CASSALPGNYEQYF
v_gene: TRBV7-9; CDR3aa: CASSLEGYGYTF
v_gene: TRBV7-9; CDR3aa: CASSSPGGDNEQFF